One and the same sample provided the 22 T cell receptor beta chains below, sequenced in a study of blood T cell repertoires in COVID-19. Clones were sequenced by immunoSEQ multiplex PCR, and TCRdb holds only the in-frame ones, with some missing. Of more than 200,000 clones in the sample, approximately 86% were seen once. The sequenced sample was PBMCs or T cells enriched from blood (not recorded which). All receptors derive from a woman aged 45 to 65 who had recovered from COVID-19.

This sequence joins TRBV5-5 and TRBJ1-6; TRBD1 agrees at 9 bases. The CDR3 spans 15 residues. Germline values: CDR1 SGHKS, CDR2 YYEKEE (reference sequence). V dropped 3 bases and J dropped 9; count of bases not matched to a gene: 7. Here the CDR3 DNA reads TGTGCCAGCAGCTCCGCCGGGACAGGGCCTTCACCCCTCCACTTT. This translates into CASSSAGTGPSPLHF.

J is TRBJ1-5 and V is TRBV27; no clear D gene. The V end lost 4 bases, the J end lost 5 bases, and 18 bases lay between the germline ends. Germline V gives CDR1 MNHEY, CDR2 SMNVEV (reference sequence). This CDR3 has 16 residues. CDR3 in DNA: TGTGCCAGCAGTTGGTCCTGGGGTGACGGGGATCAGCCCCAGCATTTT. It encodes CASSWSWGDGDQPQHF.

CDR3: CASSFTTGSTEAFF. CDR3 bases: TGTGCCAGCAGCTTTACGACAGGGAGCACTGAAGCTTTCTTT. The chain combines TRBV7-2 with TRBJ1-1; 7 bases are a match to TRBD1. CDR3 length equals 14 residues. Germline trimming cut 3 bases from V and 4 bases from J; bases unmatched to any gene: 5. Germline V gene sequence: CDR1 SGHTA, CDR2 FQGNSA.

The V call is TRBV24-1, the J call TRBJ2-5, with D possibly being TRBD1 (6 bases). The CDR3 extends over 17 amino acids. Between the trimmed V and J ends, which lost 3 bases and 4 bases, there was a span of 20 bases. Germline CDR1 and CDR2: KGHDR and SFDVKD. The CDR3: CATSDPVTGQAIETQYF. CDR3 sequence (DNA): TGTGCCACCAGTGATCCCGTGACGGGACAAGCAATAGAGACCCAGTACTTC.

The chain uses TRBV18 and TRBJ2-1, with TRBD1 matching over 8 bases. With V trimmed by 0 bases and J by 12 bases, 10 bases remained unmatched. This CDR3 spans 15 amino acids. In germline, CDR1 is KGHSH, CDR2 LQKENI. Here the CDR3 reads CASSPPGQVGMWQFF. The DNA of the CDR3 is TGTGCCAGCTCACCACCGGGACAGGTTGGAATGTGGCAGTTCTTC.

The CDR3 DNA reads TGTGCCAGCAGTAAATGGACTAGCGAGGTCGGGACCCAGTACTTC. Protein: CASSKWTSEVGTQYF. The V and J genes are TRBV2 and TRBJ2-5; 9 nucleotides match TRBD2. V lost 5 bases and J lost 7; bases outside the gene matches: 11. The CDR3 has 15 residues. Per germline, CDR1 SNHLY and CDR2 FYNNEI.

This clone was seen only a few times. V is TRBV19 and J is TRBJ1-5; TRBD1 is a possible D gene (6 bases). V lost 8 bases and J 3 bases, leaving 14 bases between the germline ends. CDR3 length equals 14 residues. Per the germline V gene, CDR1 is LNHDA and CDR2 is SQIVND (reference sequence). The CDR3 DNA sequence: TGTGCCAGTCGATCCGACAGGATCAATCAGCCCCAGCATTTT. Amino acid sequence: CASRSDRINQPQHF.

CDR3 residues: CASSPGTESYEQYF. CDR3 nucleotide sequence: TGTGCCAGCTCACCCGGGACAGAATCCTACGAGCAGTACTTC. The chain carries TRBV18 and TRBJ2-7; 7 bases match TRBD1. The CDR3 runs to 14 residues. Per germline, CDR1 KGHSH and CDR2 LQKENI. With 3 bases clipped from V and 1 base from J, the junction kept 3 bases outside the gene matches.

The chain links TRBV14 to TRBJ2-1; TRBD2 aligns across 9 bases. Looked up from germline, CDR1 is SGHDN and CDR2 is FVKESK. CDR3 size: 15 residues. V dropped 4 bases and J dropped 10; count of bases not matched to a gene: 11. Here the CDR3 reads CASSLLAGARGEQFF. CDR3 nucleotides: TGTGCCAGCAGCCTATTAGCGGGAGCCCGTGGGGAGCAGTTCTTC. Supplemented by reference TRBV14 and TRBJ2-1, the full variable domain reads EAGVTQFPSHSVIEKGQTVTLRCDPISGHDNLYWYRRVMGKEIKFLLHFVKESKQDESGMPNNRFLAERTGGTYSTLKVQPAELEDSGVYFCASSLLAGARGEQFFGPGTRLTVL.

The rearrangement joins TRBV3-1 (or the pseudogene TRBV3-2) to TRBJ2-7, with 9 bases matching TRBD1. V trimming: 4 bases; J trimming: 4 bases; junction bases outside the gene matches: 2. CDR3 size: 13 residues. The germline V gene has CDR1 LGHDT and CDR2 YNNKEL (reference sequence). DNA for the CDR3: TGTGCCAGCAGCCGGGGGACAGGGTACGAGCAGTACTTC. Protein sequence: CASSRGTGYEQYF.

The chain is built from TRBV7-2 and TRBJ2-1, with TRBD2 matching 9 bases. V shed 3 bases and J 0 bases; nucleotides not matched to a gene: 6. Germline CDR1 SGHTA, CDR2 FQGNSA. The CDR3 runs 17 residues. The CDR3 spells CASSLIAGGSSYNEQFF. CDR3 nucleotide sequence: TGTGCCAGCAGCTTGATTGCGGGAGGGAGCTCCTACAATGAGCAGTTCTTC.

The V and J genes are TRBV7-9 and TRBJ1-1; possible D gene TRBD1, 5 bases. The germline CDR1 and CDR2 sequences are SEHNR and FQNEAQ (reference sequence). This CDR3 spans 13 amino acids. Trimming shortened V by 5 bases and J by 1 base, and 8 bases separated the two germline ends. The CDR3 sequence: CASSRQQNTEAFF. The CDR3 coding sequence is TGTGCCAGCAGCCGACAGCAGAACACTGAAGCTTTCTTT.

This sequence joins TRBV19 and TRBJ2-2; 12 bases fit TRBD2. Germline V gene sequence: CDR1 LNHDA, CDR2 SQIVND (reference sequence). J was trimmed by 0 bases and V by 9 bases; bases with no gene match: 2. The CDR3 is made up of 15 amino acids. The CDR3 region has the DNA TGTGCCAGCCGGACTAGCGGGGCGAACACCGGGGAGCTGTTTTTT. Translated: CASRTSGANTGELFF.

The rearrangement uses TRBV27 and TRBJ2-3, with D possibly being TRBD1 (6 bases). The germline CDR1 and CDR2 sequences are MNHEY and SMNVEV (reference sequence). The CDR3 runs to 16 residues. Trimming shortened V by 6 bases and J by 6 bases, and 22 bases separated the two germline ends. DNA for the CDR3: TGTGCCAGCAGATTTACAGGGTTAATTCGAACGGATACGCAGTATTTT. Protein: CASRFTGLIRTDTQYF.

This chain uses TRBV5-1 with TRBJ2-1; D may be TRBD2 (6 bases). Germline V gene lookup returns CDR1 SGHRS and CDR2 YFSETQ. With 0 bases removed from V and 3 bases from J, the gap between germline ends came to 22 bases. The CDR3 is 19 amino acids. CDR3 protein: CASSLAIFLNLAIYNEQFF. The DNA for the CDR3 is TGCGCCAGCAGCTTGGCAATTTTTCTGAACCTAGCGATCTACAATGAGCAGTTCTTC.

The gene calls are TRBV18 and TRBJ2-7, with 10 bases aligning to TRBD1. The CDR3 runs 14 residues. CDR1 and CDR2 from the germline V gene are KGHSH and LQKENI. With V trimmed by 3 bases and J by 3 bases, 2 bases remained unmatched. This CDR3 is CASSPTGGNYEQYF. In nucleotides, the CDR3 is TGTGCCAGCTCACCGACAGGGGGCAACTACGAGCAGTACTTC.

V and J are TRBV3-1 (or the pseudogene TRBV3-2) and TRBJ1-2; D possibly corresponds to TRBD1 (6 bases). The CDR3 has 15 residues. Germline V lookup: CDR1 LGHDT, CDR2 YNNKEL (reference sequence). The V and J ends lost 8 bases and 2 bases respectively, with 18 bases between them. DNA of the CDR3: TGTGCCAGCTCAAACCCATGGACAGCGAACTATGGCTACACCTTC. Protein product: CASSNPWTANYGYTF.

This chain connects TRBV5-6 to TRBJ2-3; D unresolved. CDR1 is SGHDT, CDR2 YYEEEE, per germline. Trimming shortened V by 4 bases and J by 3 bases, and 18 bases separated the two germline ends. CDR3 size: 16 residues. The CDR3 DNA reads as TGTGCCAGCAGCCGCCCGACTGGAAAGAAAACAGATACGCAGTATTTT. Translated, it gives CASSRPTGKKTDTQYF.

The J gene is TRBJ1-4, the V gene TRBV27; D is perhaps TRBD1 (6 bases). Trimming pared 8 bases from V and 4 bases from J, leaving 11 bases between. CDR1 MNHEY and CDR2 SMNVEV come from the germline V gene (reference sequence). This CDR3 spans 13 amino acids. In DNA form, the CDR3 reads TGTGCCAGCGCCGACAGGTTTAATGAAAAACTGTTTTTT. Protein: CASADRFNEKLFF.

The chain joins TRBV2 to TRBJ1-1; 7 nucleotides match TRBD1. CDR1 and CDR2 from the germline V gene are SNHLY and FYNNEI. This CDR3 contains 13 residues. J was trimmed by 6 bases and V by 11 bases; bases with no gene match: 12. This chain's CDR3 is CAGRTGAKAEAFF. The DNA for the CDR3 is TGTGCCGGAAGAACAGGGGCAAAGGCTGAAGCTTTCTTT.

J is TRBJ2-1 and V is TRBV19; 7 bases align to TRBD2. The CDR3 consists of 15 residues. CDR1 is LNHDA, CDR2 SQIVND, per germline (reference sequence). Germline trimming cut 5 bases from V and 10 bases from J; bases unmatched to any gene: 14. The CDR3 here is CASSAGGGSLGEQFF. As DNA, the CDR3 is TGTGCCAGTAGTGCGGGTGGCGGGAGCCTTGGGGAGCAGTTCTTC.

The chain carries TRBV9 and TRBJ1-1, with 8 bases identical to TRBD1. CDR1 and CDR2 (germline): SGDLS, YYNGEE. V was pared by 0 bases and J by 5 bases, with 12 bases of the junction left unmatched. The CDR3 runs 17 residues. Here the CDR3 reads CASSVAGASGGQTEAFF. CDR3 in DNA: TGTGCCAGCAGCGTAGCCGGGGCTTCAGGGGGCCAGACTGAAGCTTTCTTT.